This T cell receptor (beta chain) originates from a study of cytomegalovirus exposure and HLA in healthy donors. The germline gives CDR1 MNHNY, CDR2 SVGAGI (reference sequence). The CDR3 is 13 residues long. J lost 6 bases, V lost 6 bases, and 6 bases had no gene match. This clone was detected only a few times. The PCR was carried out with 60 Vbeta primers and 13 Jbeta primers. Assay: immunoSEQ multiplex PCR; the TCRdb copy retains only in-frame clones and omits some. The table shows 160,000 or so clones, with around four fifths occurring only once. Sequenced sample: PBMCs. The clonotype originates from a male donor in good health and CMV-seronegative. The chain has TRBV6-6 and TRBJ1-2; 8 positions agree with TRBD1. The CDR3, as DNA: TGTGCCAGCAGAGCAGGGGGCGCGGATGGCTACACCTTC. This sequence encodes CASRAGGADGYTF.